This T cell receptor (beta chain) originates from a study of cytomegalovirus exposure and HLA in healthy donors. The overall study: Most genotyped donors, around 78% of about 400, had Caucasian-associated genetic ancestry. Notes on the study in general: In a later analysis, HLA-associated beta chains showed higher expansion and lower generation probabilities than comparable chains. TCR beta sequences reportedly predicted the HLA-A and HLA-B alleles of most subjects accurately.

With regard to this clone: The antigen remains undetermined.

Healthy bone marrow donors made up the donors. The CDR3 length is 15 residues. V was cut by 5 bases and J by 3 bases, with 14 bases left in between. Germline CDR1 MNHNS, CDR2 SASEGT. 13 Jbeta primers and 60 Vbeta primers were used for the PCR. Sequencing used immunoSEQ multiplex PCR; TCRdb keeps in-frame clones, though not all of them. The sample includes roughly 120,000 clones, 65% to 85% of them seen just once. The sequenced sample consisted of PBMCs. The chain has TRBV6-1 and TRBJ1-5; D possibly corresponds to TRBD1 (6 bases). The TCR originated in a middle-aged man in good health and CMV-seropositive. The CDR3 region has the DNA TGTGCCAGCAGTTCCACAGGGAGGGACAATCAGCCCCAGCATTTT. Translation: CASSSTGRDNQPQHF.